These 28 T cell receptor beta chains originate from one sample sequenced in a study of CD8 T cells in ankylosing spondylitis (dated by TCRdb to 2017 to 2019). Study-level results and caveats: A TCR beta motif made up of several highly homologous amino acid variants appeared to be characteristic of blood from ankylosing spondylitis patients.

The antigens for these receptors are not known. The library was made by 5' RACE. Reads for this sample came from an Illumina HiSeq 2500. In TCRdb, the public reads were trimmed at Q25 with fastp and aligned with MiXCR, with productive beta chains retained. Duplicate CDR3 protein sequences are folded into a single record with the most common DNA and genes. The sample data list around 450,000 distinct CDR3 sequences, and approximately 26% of these were observed just once. The ten largest clones add up to 0.85% to 1% of the sample. Sequencing was done on a sample of blood, either unsorted or a sorted T cell fraction (not recorded which). Receptors were obtained from a male donor with ankylosing spondylitis.

This clonotype showed up just a few times. This chain uses TRBV12-5 with TRBJ2-1, with 8 bases fitting TRBD2. With 5 bases clipped from V and 3 bases from J, the junction kept 9 bases outside the gene matches. CDR3 length equals 16 residues. CDR1 and CDR2 (germline): LGHNT, FRNRAP. The CDR3 coding sequence is TGTGCTAGTGGTCCCGAGAGCGGGAGTTTCTACAATGAGCAGTTCTTC. It codes for CASGPESGSFYNEQFF.

This clonotype was seen only a few times. The chain links TRBV6-1 to TRBJ1-1, with D possibly being TRBD1 (6 bases). Germline loops: CDR1 MNHNS, CDR2 SASEGT. The V end lost 7 bases, the J end lost 1 base, and 13 bases lay between the germline ends. The CDR3 is 14 amino acids. In DNA, the CDR3 is TGTGCCAGCACTAAGGGGGGGAAGAACACTGAAGCTTTCTTT. The encoded protein is CASTKGGKNTEAFF.

This chain joins TRBV11-2 and TRBJ2-5, with 16 positions matching TRBD2. V lost 5 bases to trimming and J lost 2 bases; unmatched junction nucleotides: 8. This CDR3 spans 18 amino acids. Per germline, CDR1 SGHAT and CDR2 FQNNGV. The CDR3 reads CASSGGTSGRANQETQYF. For the CDR3, the DNA is TGTGCCAGCAGCGGGGGGACTAGCGGGAGGGCCAATCAAGAGACCCAGTACTTC. The variable domain in full, with the rest retrieved from reference TRBV11-2 and TRBJ2-5, is EAGVAQSPRYKIIEKRQSVAFWCNPISGHATLYWYQQILGQGPKLLIQFQNNGVVDDSQLPKDRFSAERLKGVDSTLKIQPAKLEDSAVYLCASSGGTSGRANQETQYFGPGTRLLVL.

The chain recombines TRBV4-2 with TRBJ1-1, with TRBD1 identical over 7 bases. With 0 bases clipped from V and 1 base from J, the junction kept 5 bases outside the gene matches. The CDR3 is made up of 16 amino acids. Looked up from germline, CDR1 is LGHNA and CDR2 is YNFKEQ. As DNA, the CDR3 is TGTGCCAGCAGCCAAGATGCGAACAGGGGGAACACTGAAGCTTTCTTT. It codes for CASSQDANRGNTEAFF.

A few counts support this clonotype. DNA of the CDR3: TGTGCCAGCAGTCCTTACGCGGGGACTAACACCGGGGAGCTGTTTTTT. It specifies CASSPYAGTNTGELFF. The chain joins TRBV27 to TRBJ2-2; D perhaps matches TRBD2 (6 bases). Trimming stripped 5 bases from V and 2 bases from J, with 15 bases between. CDR1 MNHEY and CDR2 SMNVEV come from the germline V gene (reference sequence). The CDR3 has 16 residues.

The chain uses TRBV7-2 and TRBJ2-7, with D possibly matching TRBD1 (5 bases). Trimming stripped 1 base from V and 5 bases from J, with 9 bases between. There are 13 residues in the CDR3. Germline V gene data show CDR1 as SGHTA and CDR2 as FQGNSA. CDR3 sequence: CASSLVRAHEQYF. CDR3 DNA sequence: TGTGCCAGCAGCTTAGTCAGGGCCCACGAGCAGTACTTC. Drawing the rest from reference TRBV7-2 and TRBJ2-7, the complete variable domain is GAGVSQSPSNKVTEKGKDVELRCDPISGHTALYWYRQSLGQGLEFLIYFQGNSAPDKSGLPSDRFSAERTGGSVSTLTIQRTQQEDSAVYLCASSLVRAHEQYFGPGTRLTVT.

The chain joins TRBV27 to TRBJ1-2; 9 positions match TRBD1. The length of the CDR3 is 15 residues. Germline V gene lookup returns CDR1 MNHEY and CDR2 SMNVEV (reference sequence). V lost 5 bases, J lost 5 bases, and 9 bases stayed unmatched. CDR3 nucleotide sequence: TGTGCCAGCAGTCGCAGACAGGGGGATGTTTATGGCTACACCTTC. The encoded protein is CASSRRQGDVYGYTF.

This clonotype was recorded a few times. The chain employs TRBV5-1 and TRBJ2-1; D unclear. The V end lost 0 bases, the J end lost 6 bases, and 10 bases lay between the germline ends. The CDR3 consists of 14 residues. Germline values: CDR1 SGHRS, CDR2 YFSETQ. The CDR3 DNA is TGCGCCAGCAGCTTGGCCAGGCAGCTCAATGAGCAGTTCTTC. This sequence encodes CASSLARQLNEQFF.

There are a few counts of this clonotype. The rearrangement links TRBV20-1 to TRBJ1-1; 8 nucleotides align to TRBD1. The CDR3 sequence is 15 residues long. With V trimmed by 2 bases and J by 1 base, 6 bases remained unmatched. Looked up from germline, CDR1 is DFQATT and CDR2 is SNEGSKA (reference sequence). The CDR3 is CSARLPQGANTEAFF. CDR3 DNA sequence: TGCAGTGCTAGACTACCCCAGGGGGCGAACACTGAAGCTTTCTTT.

This chain links TRBV20-1 with TRBJ2-7; D gene ambiguous. The ends were cut back, 0 bases at V and 3 bases at J, with 15 bases in the middle. This CDR3 is 15 amino acids long. Germline CDR1 is DFQATT and CDR2 is SNEGSKA (reference sequence). The CDR3 DNA sequence: TGCAGTGCTAGAGACCAAGGGCGTGGTAACTACGAGCAGTACTTC. Translating gives CSARDQGRGNYEQYF.

This sequence joins TRBV27 and TRBJ2-2; no reliable D call. Germline V CDR1 and CDR2: MNHEY, SMNVEV (reference sequence). Trimming stripped 0 bases from V and 4 bases from J, with 9 bases between. The CDR3 totals 15 residues. In DNA form, the CDR3 reads TGTGCCAGCAGTTTATCATGGGGTTTCACCGGGGAGCTGTTTTTT. This codes for CASSLSWGFTGELFF.

This clonotype was found a few times. This chain uses TRBV7-2 with TRBJ1-2, with D tentatively TRBD1 (6 bases). The CDR3 has 14 amino acids. V was cut by 2 bases and J by 4 bases, with 11 bases left in between. Germline V gene data show CDR1 as SGHTA and CDR2 as FQGNSA. As DNA, the CDR3 is TGTGCCAGCAGCTTAACCCAAGGGGGCTATGGCTACACCTTC. Its translation: CASSLTQGGYGYTF.

The chain employs TRBV29-1 and TRBJ1-1, with TRBD1 identical over 7 bases. Trimming removed 4 bases from V and 6 bases from J; junction bases left unmatched: 11. The CDR3 is 14 residues long. CDR1 is SQVTM, CDR2 ANQGSEA, per germline. DNA of the CDR3: TGCAGCGTTGGGGAACAGGGGATTGACGCTGAAGCTTTCTTT. As protein: CSVGEQGIDAEAFF.

This clonotype was recorded a few times. The chain uses TRBV6-5 and TRBJ1-1, with 7 bases matching TRBD1. Trimming removed 0 bases from V and 8 bases from J; junction bases left unmatched: 6. CDR3 length: 14 amino acids. Germline loops: CDR1 MNHEY, CDR2 SVGAGI. The CDR3 sequence is CASSYSRGVGEAFF. The CDR3 DNA reads TGTGCCAGCAGTTACTCCAGGGGGGTCGGCGAAGCTTTCTTT.

In its sample, this clonotype was seen a few times. The chain links TRBV6-1 to TRBJ2-7; the match to TRBD1 covers 7 bases. The length of the CDR3 is 15 residues. CDR1 is MNHNS, CDR2 SASEGT, per germline. J gave up 6 bases and V 7 bases, and 15 bases lay outside the gene matches. CDR3: CASTTRGDSRSEQYF. Here the CDR3 DNA reads TGTGCCAGCACCACAAGAGGGGACAGCCGTAGCGAGCAGTACTTC.

This clonotype was observed a handful of times. The CDR3 DNA is TGCGCCAGCAGCCAAGTCCGGACAGGGGCACAAGAGACCCAGTACTTC. Translated: CASSQVRTGAQETQYF. This chain links TRBV4-1 with TRBJ2-5, with TRBD1 matching 9 bases. The germline V gene encodes CDR1 MGHRA and CDR2 YSYEKL. Trimming removed 1 base from V and 2 bases from J; junction bases left unmatched: 5. The CDR3 runs 16 residues.

There are a few counts of this clonotype. The chain has TRBV4-2 and TRBJ2-2; 13 positions agree with TRBD2. Germline V gene lookup returns CDR1 LGHNA and CDR2 YNFKEQ. Trimming removed 1 base from V and 7 bases from J; junction bases left unmatched: 9. The CDR3 extends over 18 amino acids. The CDR3 is CASSQGMTSGRSIGELFF. CDR3 coding DNA: TGTGCCAGCAGCCAAGGGATGACTAGCGGGAGGTCGATCGGGGAGCTGTTTTTT.

J is TRBJ2-2 and V is TRBV28, with D maybe TRBD2 (5 bases). This CDR3 comprises 14 residues. V was pared by 10 bases and J by 3 bases, with 15 bases between. Germline V gene data show CDR1 as MDHEN and CDR2 as SYDVKM. The CDR3: CATRTPGDTGELFF. Written as DNA, the CDR3 is TGTGCCACTAGGACTCCCGGGGACACCGGGGAGCTGTTTTTT.

The genes are TRBV12-3 or TRBV12-4 and TRBJ1-3; 7 bases are shared with TRBD1. The CDR3 covers 15 residues. The V and J ends lost 7 bases and 3 bases, in that order; junction bases with no gene match: 9. CDR3 sequence: CASTSTGVGGNTIYF. CDR3 DNA: TGTGCCAGCACTAGCACAGGGGTTGGTGGAAACACCATATATTTT.

The chain joins TRBV3-1 to TRBJ2-2; TRBD2 might be the D (5 bases). This CDR3 is 14 amino acids long. Germline CDR1 is LGHDT and CDR2 is YNNKEL (reference sequence). Trimming pared 1 base from V and 6 bases from J, leaving 9 bases between. Here the CDR3 reads CASSQGRSAGELFF. The CDR3 DNA sequence: TGTGCCAGCAGCCAAGGACGTAGCGCCGGGGAGCTGTTTTTT.

This clonotype was found a few times. V and J are TRBV20-1 and TRBJ2-3; TRBD2 matches at 7 bases. CDR3 length equals 14 residues. J was trimmed by 1 base and V by 4 bases; bases with no gene match: 5. Germline V gene data show CDR1 as DFQATT and CDR2 as SNEGSKA (reference sequence). The CDR3 reads CSANAGEGTDTQYF. DNA for the CDR3: TGCAGTGCTAACGCGGGAGAAGGCACAGATACGCAGTATTTT.

The chain recombines TRBV20-1 with TRBJ2-1; D is perhaps TRBD1 or TRBD2 (6 bases each). Between the trimmed V and J ends, which lost 5 bases and 0 bases, there was a span of 17 bases. This CDR3 contains 16 residues. Germline V gene data show CDR1 as DFQATT and CDR2 as SNEGSKA (reference sequence). DNA of the CDR3: TGCAGTGCTCCACTAGCAGGGGCGAGCTCCTACAATGAGCAGTTCTTC. Encoded protein: CSAPLAGASSYNEQFF.

The chain carries TRBV7-8 and TRBJ2-6; a weak D match, TRBD2 (5 bases). Germline V gene data show CDR1 as SGHVS and CDR2 as FQNEAQ. The CDR3 length is 16 residues. With 5 bases removed from V and 0 bases from J, the gap between germline ends came to 11 bases. DNA for the CDR3: TGTGCCAGCAGCACCACTAGAAGCTCTGGGGCCAACGTCCTGACTTTC. This translates into CASSTTRSSGANVLTF.

This clonotype was seen a handful of times. The CDR3 DNA follows: TGTGCCAGCAGGGCGTTAGGCATCTACGAGCAGTACTTC. Amino acids: CASRALGIYEQYF. The chain carries TRBV27 and TRBJ2-7; D call uncertain. Germline V gene data show CDR1 as MNHEY and CDR2 as SMNVEV (reference sequence). The CDR3 runs 13 residues. Trimming stripped 6 bases from V and 3 bases from J, with 12 bases between.

V usage is TRBV20-1 and J usage is TRBJ2-7; TRBD1 or TRBD2 may be the D gene (5 bases each). Germline CDR1 reads DFQATT; CDR2 reads SNEGSKA (reference sequence). This CDR3 spans 12 amino acids. V lost 3 bases and J lost 5, with 11 bases in between. CDR3 sequence (DNA): TGCAGTGCTAGTTTGGGGGATAACGAGCAGTACTTC. The encoded protein is CSASLGDNEQYF.

The rearrangement links TRBV7-8 to TRBJ2-3; perhaps TRBD2 as D (6 bases). CDR3 length: 13 amino acids. V lost 3 bases, J lost 6 bases, and 10 bases lay in between. CDR1 and CDR2 from the germline V gene are SGHVS and FQNEAQ. For the CDR3, the DNA is TGTGCCAGCAGCTTGGGCCGGGGGGATACGCAGTATTTT. Its protein is CASSLGRGDTQYF.

This clonotype has only a few counts. The rearrangement joins TRBV20-1 to TRBJ1-4; tentatively, D is TRBD1 (5 bases). Germline CDR1 is DFQATT and CDR2 is SNEGSKA (reference sequence). This CDR3 spans 13 amino acids. Trimming shortened V by 5 bases and J by 8 bases, and 15 bases separated the two germline ends. As DNA, the CDR3 is TGCAGTGCTTGGGGGGACGCTTTGGAAAAACTGTTTTTT. Translating it yields CSAWGDALEKLFF.

The CDR3 loop reads CATKGPSNEQFF. Here the CDR3 DNA reads TGTGCCACCAAGGGACCAAGCAATGAGCAGTTCTTC. V usage is TRBV7-9 and J usage is TRBJ2-1; D could derive from TRBD1 or TRBD2 (5 bases each). This CDR3 spans 12 amino acids. The ends were cut back, 10 bases at V and 6 bases at J, with 13 bases in the middle. The germline V gene encodes CDR1 SEHNR and CDR2 FQNEAQ (reference sequence).